This TCR beta chain was sequenced for a study of T cells in Graves' hyperthyroidism and ophthalmopathy. RNA transcripts were the template for amplifying TCR beta CDR3 regions. HTBI primers were the set used in a first-round RT-PCR of the TCR CDR3. Using its own MiXCR run on the multiplex PCR reads, TCRdb lists one record per CDR3 protein. The sample holds about 420,000 distinct CDR3 sequences, approximately 13% seen once. CDR1 and CDR2 from the germline V gene are SQVTM and ANQGSEA. J gave up 10 bases and V 6 bases, and 11 bases lay outside the gene matches. The length of the CDR3 is 14 residues. It was 8 to 10 ml of fresh peripheral blood that supplied the PBMCs. Study findings and constraints: Ophthalmopathy was model-predicted a median roughly 6.3 months pre-onset.

This clonotype was seen more than once but under ten times. The antigen is not known. Sequencing was done on a sample of blood. The TCR comes from a woman between 18 and 29 years old with Graves' hyperthyroidism. The chain has TRBV29-1 and TRBJ2-1, with TRBD1 identical over 11 bases. The CDR3 DNA follows: TGCAGCGTCGAAATCGGACAGGGGGCATCCGAGCAGTTCTTC. This translates into CSVEIGQGASEQFF.